This T cell receptor (beta chain) was recovered during a study of tumor-infiltrating lymphocytes in localized non-small cell lung cancer. Across the study: Patients included smokers and never-smokers with various histologies, some sampled after neoadjuvant chemotherapy. Resected tumor was paired with non-adjacent uninvolved lung from the same patient.

Overall study findings and caveats: T-cell fraction did not differ between immunotypes IM1 and IM2. Tumors had more T cell infiltration than uninvolved lung, per TCRbeta sequencing and CD3 counts.

The repertoire was sequenced with immunoSEQ multiplex PCR; TCRdb's copy has only in-frame clones and lacks some. The sample consists of 4,900 or so clones, less than 75% of them appearing once. The germline V gene has CDR1 GTSNPN and CDR2 SVGIG (reference sequence). The CDR3 spans 12 residues. Trimming cost V 3 bases and J 8 bases, with 13 bases left between them. A remark on this clone: Its antigen is not known.

The sequenced material came from lung tumor tissue. The chain joins TRBV30 to TRBJ1-1; D possibly corresponds to TRBD1 (5 bases). The sequence was collected from a human donor with non-small cell lung cancer. CDR3 coding DNA: TGTGCCTGGAGCTCTCGTGGGGACGAAGCTTTCTTT. It codes for CAWSSRGDEAFF.